Listed here are 24 T cell receptor beta chains from one sample, sequenced in a study of blood T cells in healthy people across ages. Then a second PCR, running about 6 to 11 cycles, was carried out with a sample-barcoded 5' primer and a J-beta primer mix. TCRdb re-analysed the 5' RACE reads in MiXCR, keeping a single row per CDR3 protein. The sample records some 760,000 distinct CDR3 sequences, 20% to 25% being singletons. These sequences were also reported in another study, on T cells of mothers and their children.

The sample taken for sequencing was blood. The receptors derive from a boy aged 5-17 years in good health.

This clonotype was observed a few times. The chain employs TRBV29-1 and TRBJ2-7; possibly TRBD2 for D (6 bases). Trimming pared 0 bases from V and 2 bases from J, leaving 14 bases between. Germline V lookup: CDR1 SQVTM, CDR2 ANQGSEA. The CDR3 runs 15 residues. This chain's CDR3 is CSVEEKGGVTYEQYF. CDR3 nucleotides: TGCAGCGTTGAAGAGAAAGGCGGGGTGACCTACGAGCAGTACTTC.

Only a few counts were recorded for this clonotype. The chain links TRBV6-5 to TRBJ2-7, with 8 bases matching TRBD2. With 0 bases clipped from V and 0 bases from J, the junction kept 4 bases outside the gene matches. CDR3 length: 16 amino acids. Germline V gene lookup returns CDR1 MNHEY and CDR2 SVGAGI. This CDR3 reads CASSYSFSGVSYEQYF. DNA of the CDR3: TGTGCCAGCAGTTACTCCTTTAGCGGGGTCTCCTACGAGCAGTACTTC.

CDR3 nucleotides: TGTGCCAGCAAGGTACTCCTCGGGCAGGGATCATCTGGGGCCAACGTCCTGACTTTC. Its translation: CASKVLLGQGSSGANVLTF. This rearrangement joins TRBV2 to TRBJ2-6; D might be TRBD1 (5 bases). Trimming cost V 7 bases and J 1 base, with 23 bases left between them. The CDR3 totals 19 residues. Germline V gives CDR1 SNHLY, CDR2 FYNNEI.

This clonotype has only a few counts. The V and J genes are TRBV4-2 and TRBJ2-5; a weak D match, TRBD1 (5 bases). The DNA matches TRBJ2-1 better at its end, which makes the J call doubtful. The length of the CDR3 is 13 residues. Germline CDR1 LGHNA, CDR2 YNFKEQ. CDR3 sequence (DNA): TGTGCCAGCAGCCGCAGGGATTCTAATGAGCAGTTCTTC. Its translation: CASSRRDSNEQFF.

With respect to this clonotype: Mismatch with germline at one junction end may stem from a read error. This rearrangement joins TRBV28 to TRBJ1-5; no clear D gene. Per the germline V gene, CDR1 is MDHEN and CDR2 is SYDVKM. The CDR3 is 14 residues long. The CDR3 coding sequence is TGTGCCAGCACTAATGGGGATGGCAATCAGCCCAAGCATTTT. Protein: CASTNGDGNQPKHF.

The chain links TRBV6-2 or TRBV6-3 to TRBJ2-1; TRBD2 matches at 9 bases. The CDR3 length is 14 residues. Germline lookup yields CDR1 MNHEY and CDR2 SVGEGT. The V segment lost 6 bases and the J segment 8 bases; nucleotides outside the gene matches: 8. In DNA, the CDR3 is TGTGCCAGCAGGCCGGGGGGACTAGCCTATGAGCAGTTCTTC. Translated, it gives CASRPGGLAYEQFF.

The chain carries TRBV3-1 and TRBJ1-2, with D possibly being TRBD1 (5 bases). Germline loops: CDR1 LGHDT, CDR2 YNNKEL (reference sequence). Trimming removed 4 bases from V and 4 bases from J, with 16 bases in between. The CDR3 consists of 15 residues. The DNA for the CDR3 is TGTGCCAGCAGCCCCATTAGGGACTCGATCTATGGCTACACCTTC. Amino acids: CASSPIRDSIYGYTF.

The V gene is TRBV7-2, the J gene TRBJ1-4, with D uncertain. Germline loops: CDR1 SGHTA, CDR2 FQGNSA. The ends were cut back, 1 base at V and 13 bases at J, with 10 bases in the middle. The CDR3 totals 12 residues. In DNA form, the CDR3 reads TGTGCCAGCAGCTTAGTCCAGGATGTACTGTTTTTT. This gives the protein CASSLVQDVLFF.

The sample holds a few counts of this clonotype. The chain employs TRBV20-1 and TRBJ2-7; 10 nucleotides align to TRBD2. V shed 0 bases, J shed 4 bases, and the junction held 6 bases outside the gene matches. This CDR3 comprises 15 residues. Germline lookup yields CDR1 DFQATT and CDR2 SNEGSKA (reference sequence). Written as DNA, the CDR3 is TGCAGTGCTAGAGATATACTAGCGGGATTTTACGAGCAGTACTTC. Amino acids: CSARDILAGFYEQYF.

In regard to this clonotype: One end of the junction is discordant with germline, which a read error may explain. The rearrangement uses TRBV30 and TRBJ1-2; D uncertain. Germline V lookup: CDR1 GTSNPN, CDR2 SVGIG (reference sequence). This CDR3 comprises 12 residues. CDR3 nucleotides: TGTGTCTGGAGTGCGGGGAGAGGAGGCTACACCTTC. It encodes CVWSAGRGGYTF.

V gene TRBV29-1 combines with J gene TRBJ2-7; the D gene is possibly TRBD1 (6 bases). V lost 6 bases and J 0 bases, leaving 12 bases between the germline ends. CDR1 and CDR2 (germline): SQVTM, ANQGSEA. There are 13 residues in the CDR3. In DNA form, the CDR3 reads TGCAGCGTCCAACAGGGCAGCTCCTACGAGCAGTACTTC. Translating it yields CSVQQGSSYEQYF.

This clonotype was seen a few times. The rearrangement uses TRBV7-9 and TRBJ2-6, with 9 nucleotides matching TRBD2. Germline V gene data show CDR1 as SEHNR and CDR2 as FQNEAQ (reference sequence). This CDR3 comprises 18 residues. With 3 bases clipped from V and 0 bases from J, the junction kept 6 bases outside the gene matches. The chain's CDR3 is CASSFSAGGHSGANVLTF. CDR3 in DNA: TGTGCCAGCAGCTTCTCTGCGGGGGGGCACTCTGGGGCCAACGTCCTGACTTTC. Based on the CDR3 plus reference TRBV7-9 and TRBJ2-6, the full variable domain is DTGVSQNPRHKITKRGQNVTFRCDPISEHNRLYWYRQTLGQGPEFLTYFQNEAQLEKSRLLSDRFSAERPKGSFSTLEIQRTEQGDSAMYLCASSFSAGGHSGANVLTFGAGSRLTVL.

J is TRBJ1-5 and V is TRBV7-9, with 10 bases identical to TRBD1. Looked up from germline, CDR1 is SEHNR and CDR2 is FQNEAQ (reference sequence). The CDR3 covers 15 residues. V lost 3 bases and J lost 6; bases outside the gene matches: 5. CDR3 nucleotide sequence: TGTGCCAGCAGCTTTGGGACAGGGGCCCCTCAGCCCCAGCATTTT. Amino acids: CASSFGTGAPQPQHF.

The rearrangement joins TRBV7-9 to TRBJ1-4, with D unclear. Looked up from germline, CDR1 is SEHNR and CDR2 is FQNEAQ (reference sequence). Trimming took 8 bases from V and 1 from J, leaving 17 bases between them. The CDR3 contains 16 residues. CDR3 protein: CASGPPGFRTNEKLFF. CDR3 bases: TGTGCCAGCGGCCCTCCGGGTTTCAGAACTAATGAAAAACTGTTTTTT.

The J gene is TRBJ1-4, the V gene TRBV6-6; D is uncertain. The CDR3 runs 14 residues. CDR1 and CDR2 (germline): MNHNY, SVGAGI (reference sequence). V was cut by 4 bases and J by 8 bases, with 14 bases left in between. DNA of the CDR3: TGTGCCAGCAGTTTCGGGATTGGAGGGGAAAAACTGTTTTTT. Protein sequence: CASSFGIGGEKLFF.

The sample holds a few counts of this clonotype. V usage is TRBV6-2 or TRBV6-3 and J usage is TRBJ1-5; 7 bases are shared with TRBD1. CDR3 length: 16 amino acids. Germline CDR1 is MNHEY and CDR2 is SVGEGT. J gave up 9 bases and V 5 bases, and 16 bases lay outside the gene matches. The chain's CDR3 is CASSTAQGPHLWPQHF. CDR3 DNA: TGTGCCAGCAGTACCGCACAGGGGCCACATTTATGGCCCCAGCATTTT.

The V and J genes are TRBV27 and TRBJ1-3; 9 positions match TRBD1. This CDR3 has 14 amino acids. V lost 2 bases, J lost 8 bases, and 4 bases stayed unmatched. CDR1 MNHEY and CDR2 SMNVEV come from the germline V gene (reference sequence). In DNA, the CDR3 is TGTGCCAGCAGTTTAATACAGGGGGCGGACACCATATATTTT. Its protein product is CASSLIQGADTIYF.

This chain connects TRBV20-1 to TRBJ1-2; D ambiguous. Germline assignment: CDR1 DFQATT and CDR2 SNEGSKA (reference sequence). V shed 2 bases and J shed 8 bases, with 24 bases lying between them. CDR3 length: 16 amino acids. CDR3 sequence reads: CSARSQELTSPRGYTF. For the CDR3, the DNA is TGCAGTGCTAGATCGCAAGAATTGACGAGCCCTAGGGGCTACACCTTC.

The J gene is TRBJ1-1, the V gene TRBV10-3; D gene unclear. Per the germline V gene, CDR1 is ENHRY and CDR2 is SYGVKD. The CDR3 is made up of 13 amino acids. The germline V and J ends were trimmed by 3 bases and 1 base, with 6 bases remaining between them. CDR3 loop: CAISEGENTEAFF. The CDR3 DNA follows: TGTGCCATCAGTGAAGGTGAGAACACTGAAGCTTTCTTT.

The V call is TRBV29-1, the J call TRBJ1-1, with TRBD1 identical over 9 bases. Trimming took 5 bases from V and 7 from J; bases not matched to a gene: 11. The CDR3 totals 14 residues. From germline, CDR1 is SQVTM and CDR2 ANQGSEA. CDR3 sequence: CSVWGMTGGREAFF. CDR3 coding DNA: TGCAGCGTTTGGGGGATGACAGGGGGGCGTGAAGCTTTCTTT.

This chain connects TRBV29-1 to TRBJ2-1; 11 bases align to TRBD1. After removal of 4 bases from V and 3 bases from J, the junction contained 5 bases not matched to a gene. CDR3 size: 15 residues. Per germline, CDR1 SQVTM and CDR2 ANQGSEA. The DNA of the CDR3 is TGCAGCGTTGCTATGGGGACAGGGGGCTACAATGAGCAGTTCTTC. Translated, it gives CSVAMGTGGYNEQFF.

This clonotype has just a few counts. The chain combines TRBV6-6 with TRBJ1-4, with a possible D match to TRBD1 (5 bases). Germline CDR1 reads MNHNY; CDR2 reads SVGAGI (reference sequence). The CDR3 extends over 15 amino acids. V dropped 0 bases and J dropped 8 bases, with 13 bases sitting between them. The CDR3 DNA reads as TGTGCCAGCAGTTACTCGGGAGGGGCTCAAGAAAAACTGTTTTTT. Translation gives CASSYSGGAQEKLFF.

A few counts support this clonotype. The chain couples TRBV7-2 to TRBJ2-5; the match to TRBD2 covers 8 bases. Losses at the gene ends were 5 bases for V and 5 bases for J; bases not matched to a gene: 13. This CDR3 is built from 16 residues. Per the germline V gene, CDR1 is SGHTA and CDR2 is FQGNSA. The CDR3: CASSLRWLAGGETQYF. CDR3 nucleotides: TGTGCCAGCAGCCTACGGTGGCTAGCGGGCGGGGAGACCCAGTACTTC. The whole variable domain, remainder taken from reference TRBV7-2 and TRBJ2-5, is GAGVSQSPSNKVTEKGKDVELRCDPISGHTALYWYRQSLGQGLEFLIYFQGNSAPDKSGLPSDRFSAERTGGSVSTLTIQRTQQEDSAVYLCASSLRWLAGGETQYFGPGTRLLVL.

The chain employs TRBV6-6 and TRBJ2-5, with 11 bases identical to TRBD1. The germline V gene has CDR1 MNHNY and CDR2 SVGAGI (reference sequence). After removal of 2 bases from V and 3 bases from J, the junction contained 2 bases not matched to a gene. CDR3 length: 15 residues. The CDR3 loop reads CASSYGTGGKETQYF. For the CDR3, the DNA is TGTGCCAGCAGTTACGGGACAGGGGGTAAAGAGACCCAGTACTTC.